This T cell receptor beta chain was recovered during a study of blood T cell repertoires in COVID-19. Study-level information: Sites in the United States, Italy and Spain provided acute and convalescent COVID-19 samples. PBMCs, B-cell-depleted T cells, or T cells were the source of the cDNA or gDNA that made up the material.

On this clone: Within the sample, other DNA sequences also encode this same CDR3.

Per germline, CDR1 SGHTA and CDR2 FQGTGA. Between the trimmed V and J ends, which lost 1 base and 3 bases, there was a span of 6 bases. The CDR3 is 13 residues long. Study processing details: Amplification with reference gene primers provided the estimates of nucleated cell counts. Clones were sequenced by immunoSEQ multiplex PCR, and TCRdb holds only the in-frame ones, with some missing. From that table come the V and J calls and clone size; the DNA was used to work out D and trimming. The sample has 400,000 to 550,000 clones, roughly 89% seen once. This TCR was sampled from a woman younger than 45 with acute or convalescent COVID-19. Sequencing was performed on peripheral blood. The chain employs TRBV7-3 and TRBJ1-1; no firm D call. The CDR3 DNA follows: TGTGCCAGCAGCTTAATGAGGGACACTGAAGCTTTCTTT. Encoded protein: CASSLMRDTEAFF.